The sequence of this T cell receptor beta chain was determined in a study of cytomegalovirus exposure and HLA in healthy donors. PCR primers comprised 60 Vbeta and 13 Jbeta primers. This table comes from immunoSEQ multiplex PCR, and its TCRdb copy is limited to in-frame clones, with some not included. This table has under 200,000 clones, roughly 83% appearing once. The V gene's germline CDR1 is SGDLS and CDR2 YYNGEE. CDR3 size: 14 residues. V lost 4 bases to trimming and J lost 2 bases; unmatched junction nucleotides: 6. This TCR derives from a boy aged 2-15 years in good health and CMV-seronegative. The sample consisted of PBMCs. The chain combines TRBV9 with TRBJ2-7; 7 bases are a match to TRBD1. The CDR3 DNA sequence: TGTGCCAGCAGCCTAGGGGGCCAGACCTACGAGCAGTACTTC. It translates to CASSLGGQTYEQYF.